The TCR beta chain described here comes from a study of blood T cell repertoires in COVID-19. Study information: Italy, Spain and the United States were the sources of the convalescent and acute COVID-19 samples. The analysed material was cDNA or gDNA that came from T cells, B-cell-depleted T cells, or PBMCs.

Patients in Seattle were enrolled during active infection, then followed longitudinally. Sequenced by immunoSEQ multiplex PCR; TCRdb stores in-frame clones only, minus some. The sample shows under 300,000 clones, around 90% of them seen only once. The CDR3 loop spans 17 amino acids. The V gene lost 4 bases and the J gene lost 1 base, with 20 bases spanning the gap. Germline V gene data show CDR1 as MGHRA and CDR2 as YSYEKL. Material for sequencing was peripheral blood. The chain recombines TRBV4-1 with TRBJ2-7; a possible D gene is TRBD2 (6 bases). The receptor was derived from a woman in her sixties with COVID-19, enrolled during active disease. The CDR3 DNA reads as TGCGCCAGCAGCCGAGACCAGGCGGGGCCCCTTTCCTACGAGCAGTACTTC. Translating it yields CASSRDQAGPLSYEQYF.